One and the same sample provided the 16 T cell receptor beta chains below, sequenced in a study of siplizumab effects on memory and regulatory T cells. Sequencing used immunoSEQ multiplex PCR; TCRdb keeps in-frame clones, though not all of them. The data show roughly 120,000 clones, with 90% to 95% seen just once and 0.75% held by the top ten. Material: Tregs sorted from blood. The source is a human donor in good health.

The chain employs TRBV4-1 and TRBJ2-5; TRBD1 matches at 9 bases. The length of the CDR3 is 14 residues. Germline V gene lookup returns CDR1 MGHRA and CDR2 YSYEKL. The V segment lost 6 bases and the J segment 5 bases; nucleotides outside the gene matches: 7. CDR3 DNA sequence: TGCGCCAGCAGGGGACAGGGTAGTTTGGAGACCCAGTACTTC. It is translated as CASRGQGSLETQYF.

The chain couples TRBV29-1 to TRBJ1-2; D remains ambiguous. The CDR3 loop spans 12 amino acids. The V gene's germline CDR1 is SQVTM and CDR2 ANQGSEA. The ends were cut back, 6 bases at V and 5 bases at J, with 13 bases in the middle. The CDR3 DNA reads TGCAGCGTCCTGGGGAGCTTTTATGGCTACACCTTC. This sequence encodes CSVLGSFYGYTF. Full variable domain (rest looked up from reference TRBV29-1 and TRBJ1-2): SAVISQKPSRDICQRGTSLTIQCQVDSQVTMMFWYRQQPGQSLTLIATANQGSEATYESGFVIDKFPISRPNLTFSTLTVSNMSPEDSSIYLCSVLGSFYGYTFGSGTRLTVV.

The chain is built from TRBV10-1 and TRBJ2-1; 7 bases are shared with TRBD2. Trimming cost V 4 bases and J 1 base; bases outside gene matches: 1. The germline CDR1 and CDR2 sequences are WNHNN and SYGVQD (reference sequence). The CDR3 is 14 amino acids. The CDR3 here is CASSGGGSYNEQFF. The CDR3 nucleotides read TGCGCCAGCAGTGGGGGGGGATCCTACAATGAGCAGTTCTTC.

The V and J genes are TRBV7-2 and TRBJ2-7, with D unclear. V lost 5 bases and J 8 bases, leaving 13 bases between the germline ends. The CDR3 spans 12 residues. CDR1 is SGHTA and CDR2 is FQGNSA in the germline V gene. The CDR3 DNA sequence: TGTGCCAGCAGCACAGTACCCCCGCAGCAGTACTTC. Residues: CASSTVPPQQYF.

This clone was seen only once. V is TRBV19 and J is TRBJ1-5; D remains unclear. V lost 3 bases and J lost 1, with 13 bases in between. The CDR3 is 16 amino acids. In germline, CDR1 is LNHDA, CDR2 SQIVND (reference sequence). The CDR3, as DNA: TGTGCCAGTAGTATCATTATCGGACGGAGCAATCAGCCCCAGCATTTT. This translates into CASSIIIGRSNQPQHF. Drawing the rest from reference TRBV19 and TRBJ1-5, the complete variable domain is DGGITQSPKYLFRKEGQNVTLSCEQNLNHDAMYWYRQDPGQGLRLIYYSQIVNDFQKGDIAEGYSVSREKKESFPLTVTSAQKNPTAFYLCASSIIIGRSNQPQHFGDGTRLSIL.

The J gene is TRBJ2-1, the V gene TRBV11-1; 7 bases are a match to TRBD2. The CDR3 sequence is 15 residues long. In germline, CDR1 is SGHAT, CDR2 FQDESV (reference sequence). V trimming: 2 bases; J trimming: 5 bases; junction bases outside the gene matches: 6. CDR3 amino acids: CASSLLTSADNEQFF. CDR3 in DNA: TGTGCCAGCAGCTTATTAACTAGCGCGGACAATGAGCAGTTCTTC.

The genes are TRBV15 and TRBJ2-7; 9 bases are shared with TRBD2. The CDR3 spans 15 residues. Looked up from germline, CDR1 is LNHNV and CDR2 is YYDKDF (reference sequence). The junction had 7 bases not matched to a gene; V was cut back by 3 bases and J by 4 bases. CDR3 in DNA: TGTGCCACCAGCAGTGATAGCGGGGGTCGGTACGAGCAGTACTTC. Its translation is CATSSDSGGRYEQYF.

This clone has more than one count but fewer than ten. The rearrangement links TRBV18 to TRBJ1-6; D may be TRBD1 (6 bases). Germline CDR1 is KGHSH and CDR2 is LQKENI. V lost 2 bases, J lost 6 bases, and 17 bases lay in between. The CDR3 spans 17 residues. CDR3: CASSPTFPGQLNSPLHF. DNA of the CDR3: TGTGCCAGCTCACCAACATTCCCGGGACAACTTAATTCACCCCTCCACTTT.

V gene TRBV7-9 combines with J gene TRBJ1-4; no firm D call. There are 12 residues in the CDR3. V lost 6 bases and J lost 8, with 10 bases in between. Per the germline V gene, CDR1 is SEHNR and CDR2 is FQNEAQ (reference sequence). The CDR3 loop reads CASSPEWEKLFF. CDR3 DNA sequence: TGTGCCAGCAGTCCCGAGTGGGAAAAACTGTTTTTT.

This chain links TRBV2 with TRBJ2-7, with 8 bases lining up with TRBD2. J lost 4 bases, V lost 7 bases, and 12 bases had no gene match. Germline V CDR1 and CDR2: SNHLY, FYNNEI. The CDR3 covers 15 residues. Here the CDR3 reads CASKIRSGRRYEQYF. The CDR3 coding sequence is TGTGCCAGCAAGATCAGGAGCGGGAGAAGGTACGAGCAGTACTTC.

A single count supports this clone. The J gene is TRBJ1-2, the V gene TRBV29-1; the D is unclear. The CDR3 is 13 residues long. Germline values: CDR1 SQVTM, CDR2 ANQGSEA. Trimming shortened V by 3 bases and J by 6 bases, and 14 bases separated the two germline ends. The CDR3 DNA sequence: TGCAGCGTTGATCTTTGGCAGCAAAATGGCTACACCTTC. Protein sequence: CSVDLWQQNGYTF.

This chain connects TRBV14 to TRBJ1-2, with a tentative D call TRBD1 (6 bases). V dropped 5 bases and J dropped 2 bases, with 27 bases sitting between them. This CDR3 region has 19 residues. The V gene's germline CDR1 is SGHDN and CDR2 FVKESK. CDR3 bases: TGTGCCAGCAGCAAATACGCGGGGGCCGTGGGTTTTACCAACTATGGCTACACCTTC. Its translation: CASSKYAGAVGFTNYGYTF.

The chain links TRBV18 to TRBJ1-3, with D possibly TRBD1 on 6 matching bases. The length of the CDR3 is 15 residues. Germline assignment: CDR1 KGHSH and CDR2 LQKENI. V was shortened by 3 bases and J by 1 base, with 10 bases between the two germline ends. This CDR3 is CASSPNRVSGNTIYF. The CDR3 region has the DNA TGTGCCAGCTCACCGAACAGGGTTTCTGGAAACACCATATATTTT.

CDR3 in DNA: TGTGCCAGCAGCTGGGGACTGGACACCGGGGAGCTGTTTTTT. Protein sequence: CASSWGLDTGELFF. The chain has TRBV11-3 and TRBJ2-2, with a tentative D call TRBD2 (6 bases). CDR3 length: 14 amino acids. Germline-derived CDR1 and CDR2 are SGHNT and YENEEA. V was cut by 4 bases and J by 3 bases, with 9 bases left in between.

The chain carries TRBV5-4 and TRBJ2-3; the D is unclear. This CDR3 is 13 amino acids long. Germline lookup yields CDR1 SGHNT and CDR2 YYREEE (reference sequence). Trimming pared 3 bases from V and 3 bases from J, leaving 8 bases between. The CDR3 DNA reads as TGTGCCAGCAGCTGGTATGGGACAGATACGCAGTATTTT. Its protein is CASSWYGTDTQYF. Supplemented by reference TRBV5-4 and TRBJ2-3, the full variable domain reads ETGVTQSPTHLIKTRGQQVTLRCSSQSGHNTVSWYQQALGQGPQFIFQYYREEENGRGNFPPRFSGLQFPNYSSELNVNALELDDSALYLCASSWYGTDTQYFGPGTRLTVL.

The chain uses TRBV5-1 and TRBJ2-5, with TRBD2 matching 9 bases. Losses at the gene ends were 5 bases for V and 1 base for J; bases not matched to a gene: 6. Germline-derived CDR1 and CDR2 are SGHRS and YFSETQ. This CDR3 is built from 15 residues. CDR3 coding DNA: TGCGCCAGCAGTAGCGGGAGTCTCCCCCAAGAGACCCAGTACTTC. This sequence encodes CASSSGSLPQETQYF.